This is a list of T cell receptor beta chains from one sample in a study of T-cell memory formation after mild COVID-19. One entry per CDR3 protein results from TCRdb running MiXCR on the 5' RACE reads. The table has about half a million distinct CDR3 sequences, roughly 18% seen once. Sequencing input: PBMCs or a T cell subset sorted from them (not recorded which). These receptors originate from an adult woman who had mild COVID-19 (a few samples of this study predate the infection). Cell type and time point are not known. The CDR3 runs from the conserved cysteine through the conserved F or W. Each record gives: V gene, J gene, D gene, clone size, CDR3 DNA, CDR3 protein. D genes are given only for firm matches. A row's size may be missing; if present it is once, few, many or a size class.

V gene: TRBV27
J gene: TRBJ1-5
D gene: TRBD1
clone size: few
CDR3 DNA: TGTGCCAGCAGTTCCACGACAGGGCTTGGGCAGCCCCAGCATTTT
CDR3 protein: CASSSTTGLGQPQHF

V gene: TRBV20-1
J gene: TRBJ1-4
D gene: .
clone size: .
CDR3 DNA: TGCAGTGCTTCTCAATCAACTAATGAAAAACTGTTTTTT
CDR3 protein: CSASQSTNEKLFF

V gene: TRBV20-1
J gene: TRBJ1-2
D gene: .
clone size: .
CDR3 DNA: TGCAGTGCTAGAAATAGTGAACGGGGTCGTTCTAATGGCTACACCTTC
CDR3 protein: CSARNSERGRSNGYTF

V gene: TRBV4-1
J gene: TRBJ2-3
D gene: .
clone size: .
CDR3 DNA: TGCGCCAGCAGCCAAGAACCCCCTCTAGCACAGGGCACAGATACGCAGTATTTT
CDR3 protein: CASSQEPPLAQGTDTQYF

V gene: TRBV27
J gene: TRBJ2-3
D gene: TRBD2
clone size: .
CDR3 DNA: TGTGCCAGCAGTTACCAAGCGGGAGTGGCAGATACGCAGTATTTT
CDR3 protein: CASSYQAGVADTQYF

V gene: TRBV20-1
J gene: TRBJ2-1
D gene: TRBD2
clone size: many
CDR3 DNA: TGCAGTGCTAGTTCGTCGGGCGGCGGGAGTAGCTACAATGAGCAGTTCTTC
CDR3 protein: CSASSSGGGSSYNEQFF

V gene: TRBV5-8
J gene: TRBJ2-5
D gene: .
clone size: .
CDR3 DNA: TGTGCCAGCGTCTTTCACCCGGGACTGACGAATTTGGAGACCCAGTACTTC
CDR3 protein: CASVFHPGLTNLETQYF

V gene: TRBV7-2
J gene: TRBJ2-3
D gene: .
clone size: few
CDR3 DNA: TGTGCCAGCAGCTTACGGGGCCAGGTGGGGTTTAGTTCAGATACGCAGTATTTT
CDR3 protein: CASSLRGQVGFSSDTQYF

V gene: TRBV20-1
J gene: TRBJ1-2
D gene: TRBD1
clone size: few
CDR3 DNA: TGCAGTGTCGCGACCGGGACAGGGGGCGCAGGAAACTATGGCTACACCTTC
CDR3 protein: CSVATGTGGAGNYGYTF

V gene: TRBV18
J gene: TRBJ2-1
D gene: TRBD2
clone size: .
CDR3 DNA: TGTGCCAGCTTGGGACTAGCGGGGGCAAACTACAATGAGCAGTTCTTC
CDR3 protein: CASLGLAGANYNEQFF

V gene: TRBV30
J gene: TRBJ2-5
D gene: .
clone size: few
CDR3 DNA: TGTGCCTGGATGGCGATCCAAGAGACCCAGTACTTC
CDR3 protein: CAWMAIQETQYF

V gene: TRBV6-6
J gene: TRBJ1-1
D gene: .
clone size: few
CDR3 DNA: TGTGCCAGCAGTTTACAGGACAGCTACTCTGAAGCTTTCTTT
CDR3 protein: CASSLQDSYSEAFF

V gene: TRBV7-9
J gene: TRBJ2-5
D gene: .
clone size: .
CDR3 DNA: TGTGCCAGCAGCCCTGGTACAACAGGCCAAGAGACCCAGTACTTC
CDR3 protein: CASSPGTTGQETQYF

V gene: TRBV20-1
J gene: TRBJ1-2
D gene: TRBD1
clone size: few
CDR3 DNA: TGCAGTGCTAGACTACCTAACCCCGGACAGGGGGTATATGGCTACACCTTC
CDR3 protein: CSARLPNPGQGVYGYTF

V gene: TRBV29-1
J gene: TRBJ2-7
D gene: TRBD1
clone size: .
CDR3 DNA: TGCAGCGTAGCCTTGATGGGACAGGGATACTACGAGCAGTACTTC
CDR3 protein: CSVALMGQGYYEQYF

V gene: TRBV7-9
J gene: TRBJ1-1
D gene: .
clone size: few
CDR3 DNA: TGTGCCAGCAGCTTAGCCCTTTCATTGGGAGGTGAAGCTTTCTTT
CDR3 protein: CASSLALSLGGEAFF

V gene: TRBV9
J gene: TRBJ2-7
D gene: .
clone size: .
CDR3 DNA: TGTGCCAGCAGCGCATCGTCAGGGAGCTCCTACGAGCAGTACTTC
CDR3 protein: CASSASSGSSYEQYF

V gene: TRBV5-4
J gene: TRBJ2-7
D gene: .
clone size: few
CDR3 DNA: TGTGCCAGCAGCTTGGCCATTACAGGAGAGCAGTACTTC
CDR3 protein: CASSLAITGEQYF

V gene: TRBV2
J gene: TRBJ2-2
D gene: TRBD1
clone size: few
CDR3 DNA: TGTGCCAGCAGGGCGGGACAGGGGGCTTTTGTCGGGGAGCTGTTTTTT
CDR3 protein: CASRAGQGAFVGELFF

V gene: TRBV23-1
J gene: TRBJ2-3
D gene: .
clone size: .
CDR3 DNA: TGCGCCAGCAGTCTACCGGCAACGCAGTATTTT
CDR3 protein: CASSLPATQYF

V gene: TRBV4-2
J gene: TRBJ2-1
D gene: .
clone size: .
CDR3 DNA: TGTGCCAGCAGCCAAGTGACTCCCTTACGGGAGCAGTTCTTC
CDR3 protein: CASSQVTPLREQFF

V gene: TRBV5-1
J gene: TRBJ1-1
D gene: .
clone size: .
CDR3 DNA: TGCGCCAGCAGCTCAGGGAGCGAGTTTGCTGAAGCTTTCTTT
CDR3 protein: CASSSGSEFAEAFF

V gene: TRBV12-3/TRBV12-4
J gene: TRBJ2-7
D gene: TRBD2
clone size: few
CDR3 DNA: TGTGCCAGCAGTTTCCGTGTTCGGGCACCTGGCCTAGCGGGGTCCTCCTACGAGCAGTACTTC
CDR3 protein: CASSFRVRAPGLAGSSYEQYF

V gene: TRBV6-2/TRBV6-3
J gene: TRBJ1-2
D gene: .
clone size: .
CDR3 DNA: TGTGCCAGCAGTTACTCCTCAGACTCATACTATGGCTACACCTTC
CDR3 protein: CASSYSSDSYYGYTF

V gene: TRBV5-1
J gene: TRBJ1-5
D gene: TRBD1
clone size: few
CDR3 DNA: TGCGCCAGCAGCTCCACTACAGGGGCAAATCAGCCCCAGCATTTT
CDR3 protein: CASSSTTGANQPQHF

V gene: TRBV28
J gene: TRBJ1-5
D gene: .
clone size: .
CDR3 DNA: TGTGCCAGCAGTCTGCAGGGGCGGCCCCAGCATTTT
CDR3 protein: CASSLQGRPQHF

V gene: TRBV12-3/TRBV12-4
J gene: TRBJ2-1
D gene: .
clone size: .
CDR3 DNA: TGTGCCAGCAGCCCCCTGGGGGCAGCTTTTACTTACAATGAGCAGTTCTTC
CDR3 protein: CASSPLGAAFTYNEQFF

V gene: TRBV7-3
J gene: TRBJ2-1
D gene: TRBD1
clone size: few
CDR3 DNA: TGTGCCAGCAGCCGACCTCGAGGACAGGGGGTTGAGCAGTTCTTC
CDR3 protein: CASSRPRGQGVEQFF

V gene: TRBV30
J gene: TRBJ2-3
D gene: .
clone size: .
CDR3 DNA: TGTGCCTGGAGTGGGCACTTAACGGATACGCAGTATTTT
CDR3 protein: CAWSGHLTDTQYF

V gene: TRBV6-2/TRBV6-3
J gene: TRBJ2-5
D gene: TRBD1
clone size: .
CDR3 DNA: TGTGCCAGCAGTTACTCGATCAACCAGGACAGGGGAGAAGAGACCCAGTACTTC
CDR3 protein: CASSYSINQDRGEETQYF

V gene: TRBV24-1
J gene: TRBJ2-1
D gene: .
clone size: .
CDR3 DNA: TGTGCCACCAGTGATTTGCTGGGACGCAATGAGCAGTTCTTC
CDR3 protein: CATSDLLGRNEQFF

V gene: TRBV3-1
J gene: TRBJ2-7
D gene: TRBD2
clone size: .
CDR3 DNA: TGTGCCAGCAGCCAAGGAGGGACTAGCGAGCAGTACTTC
CDR3 protein: CASSQGGTSEQYF

V gene: TRBV30
J gene: TRBJ2-6
D gene: .
clone size: .
CDR3 DNA: TGTGCCTGGAGTGGTCAGATAAGCTCTGGGGCCAACGTCCTGACTTTC
CDR3 protein: CAWSGQISSGANVLTF

V gene: TRBV29-1
J gene: TRBJ2-2
D gene: TRBD1
clone size: few
CDR3 DNA: TGCAGCGGCAACAGGGGGCAGGGCGGGGAGCTGTTTTTT
CDR3 protein: CSGNRGQGGELFF

V gene: TRBV11-2
J gene: TRBJ2-7
D gene: .
clone size: .
CDR3 DNA: TGTGCCAGCAGCTTAGAGTGGGCCTACGAGCAGTACTTC
CDR3 protein: CASSLEWAYEQYF

V gene: TRBV7-9
J gene: TRBJ2-1
D gene: TRBD1
clone size: few
CDR3 DNA: TGTGCCAGCAGGCTAGGGACAGTATACAATGAGCAGTTCTTC
CDR3 protein: CASRLGTVYNEQFF

V gene: TRBV19
J gene: TRBJ2-3
D gene: .
clone size: .
CDR3 DNA: TGTGCCAGTAGTAGCAAGTACCGCACAGATACGCAGTATTTT
CDR3 protein: CASSSKYRTDTQYF

V gene: TRBV7-9
J gene: TRBJ2-7
D gene: TRBD2
clone size: .
CDR3 DNA: TGTGCCAGCAGCTTACCGCCCATGACTAGCGGAACTCCCTACGAGCAGTACTTC
CDR3 protein: CASSLPPMTSGTPYEQYF